These 23 T cell receptor beta chains came from one sample sequenced in a study of neurological immune-mediated disorders. MiXCR, applied by TCRdb to the 5' RACE reads, yields one record per CDR3 protein. This table has under 100,000 distinct CDR3 sequences, 4.3% appearing once. Time point: longitudinal time-point 3. Sequencing was performed on PBMCs. The receptors shown here come from a woman aged 55-69 years with multiple sclerosis.

This clonotype occurred many times. The chain carries TRBV5-1 and TRBJ1-1; TRBD1 matches 7 bases. After removal of 1 base from V and 2 bases from J, the junction contained 2 bases not matched to a gene. Germline V CDR1 and CDR2: SGHRS, YFSETQ. This CDR3 comprises 14 residues. The CDR3 region is CASSLTGDNTEAFF. The CDR3 nucleotides are TGCGCCAGCAGCTTGACAGGGGATAACACTGAAGCTTTCTTT.

This clonotype showed up many times. The CDR3 spells CASSFPEGLDYGYTF. DNA of the CDR3: TGTGCCAGCAGTTTCCCGGAAGGGTTGGACTATGGCTACACCTTC. The V gene is TRBV28, the J gene TRBJ1-2; no clear D. The germline gives CDR1 MDHEN, CDR2 SYDVKM. V was trimmed by 3 bases and J by 3 bases, leaving 14 bases between them. This CDR3 has 15 amino acids.

This clonotype has ten or more counts. The genes are TRBV12-5 and TRBJ1-1; TRBD1 matches at 8 bases. The CDR3 length is 15 residues. From germline, CDR1 is LGHNT and CDR2 FRNRAP. V shed 9 bases and J 5 bases; nucleotides not matched to a gene: 14. The CDR3 region is CASYDAGQGETEAFF. In DNA form, the CDR3 reads TGTGCTAGCTACGACGCCGGACAGGGCGAAACTGAAGCTTTCTTT.

This clonotype has ten or more counts. The V and J genes are TRBV3-1 and TRBJ2-7; 9 nucleotides match TRBD2. The CDR3 covers 18 residues. V trimming: 1 base; J trimming: 4 bases; junction bases outside the gene matches: 14. CDR1 and CDR2 (germline): LGHDT, YNNKEL (reference sequence). Written as DNA, the CDR3 is TGTGCCAGCAGCCAAGGCGTCCCCTTAGCGGGGGCCATTTACGAGCAGTACTTC. It specifies CASSQGVPLAGAIYEQYF.

This clonotype was counted at least ten times. This chain joins TRBV27 and TRBJ1-6; 8 nucleotides line up with TRBD1. The germline V gene encodes CDR1 MNHEY and CDR2 SMNVEV (reference sequence). The CDR3 contains 15 residues. The trim removed 6 bases at V and 8 bases at J, leaving 9 bases unmatched. CDR3 in DNA: TGTGCCAGCAGAAAGACCAGGGGGCACGATTCACCCCTCCACTTT. It translates to CASRKTRGHDSPLHF.

This clonotype occurred many times. The rearrangement joins TRBV9 to TRBJ2-3; TRBD2 agrees at 8 bases. The germline gives CDR1 SGDLS, CDR2 YYNGEE. The CDR3 sequence is 18 residues long. With V trimmed by 0 bases and J by 1 base, 10 bases remained unmatched. The CDR3 nucleotides are TGTGCCAGCAGCGTAGATCTCCGGAGGCGGGGGGGCACAGATACGCAGTATTTT. It specifies CASSVDLRRRGGTDTQYF.

This clonotype occurred many times. This chain joins TRBV5-1 and TRBJ2-1; 7 bases are shared with TRBD1. The trim removed 0 bases at V and 2 bases at J, leaving 2 bases unmatched. The CDR3 totals 15 residues. Germline V CDR1 and CDR2: SGHRS, YFSETQ. This CDR3 reads CASSLGQGPYNEQFF. The CDR3 DNA reads as TGCGCCAGCAGCTTGGGACAGGGACCCTACAATGAGCAGTTCTTC.

This clonotype has ten or more counts. This chain uses TRBV11-2 with TRBJ1-1; 7 nucleotides line up with TRBD1. The CDR3 loop spans 15 amino acids. The V segment lost 5 bases and the J segment 1 base; nucleotides outside the gene matches: 7. The V gene's germline CDR1 is SGHAT and CDR2 FQNNGV. DNA of the CDR3: TGTGCCAGCAGCCTAACTACAGGGGCGAACACTGAAGCTTTCTTT. Translated: CASSLTTGANTEAFF.

Many counts were recorded for this clonotype. The V gene is TRBV6-1, the J gene TRBJ1-5; the D is unclear. The length of the CDR3 is 11 residues. The germline V gene encodes CDR1 MNHNS and CDR2 SASEGT. The ends were cut back, 10 bases at V and 6 bases at J, with 10 bases in the middle. CDR3 nucleotide sequence: TGTGCCACCGCCTGGGCTCAGCCCCAGCATTTT. It translates to CATAWAQPQHF.

This clonotype has only a few counts. The chain uses TRBV7-2 and TRBJ2-5, with D perhaps matching TRBD2 (7 bases). This CDR3 region has 15 residues. CDR1 and CDR2 (germline): SGHTA, FQGNSA. The ends were cut back, 4 bases at V and 5 bases at J, with 17 bases in the middle. CDR3: CASSSARGAYETQYF. CDR3 bases: TGTGCCAGCAGCTCCGCCCGGGGGGCCTACGAGACCCAGTACTTC.

In this sample, this clonotype turned up many times. The chain carries TRBV20-1 and TRBJ2-1, with D perhaps being TRBD1 or TRBD2 (5 bases each). V was pared by 1 base and J by 4 bases, with 11 bases between. Germline CDR1 DFQATT, CDR2 SNEGSKA (reference sequence). This CDR3 comprises 14 residues. CDR3 region: CSARGGIGYNEQFF. Here the CDR3 DNA reads TGCAGTGCTAGAGGGGGGATCGGTTACAATGAGCAGTTCTTC.

The sample holds many counts of this clonotype. The genes are TRBV9 and TRBJ1-3; D unresolved. Germline V lookup: CDR1 SGDLS, CDR2 YYNGEE. Trimming cost V 0 bases and J 0 bases, with 4 bases left between them. The CDR3 is made up of 14 amino acids. This chain's CDR3 is CASSVALSGNTIYF. The CDR3 DNA sequence: TGTGCCAGCAGCGTAGCCCTCTCTGGAAACACCATATATTTT.

Only a few counts were recorded for this clonotype. This sequence joins TRBV7-2 and TRBJ2-5; 8 positions match TRBD2. Per the germline V gene, CDR1 is SGHTA and CDR2 is FQGNSA. This CDR3 is built from 14 residues. V lost 5 bases to trimming and J lost 12 bases; unmatched junction nucleotides: 14. For the CDR3, the DNA is TGTGCCAGCAGCCGTCCCGGGACTAGGGCGGCCAAGTACTTC. Translating gives CASSRPGTRAAKYF.

The table lists this clonotype with many counts. The V and J genes are TRBV6-5 and TRBJ2-2; 15 bases line up with TRBD2. Per germline, CDR1 MNHEY and CDR2 SVGAGI. The CDR3 has 15 amino acids. V lost 7 bases and J lost 7; bases outside the gene matches: 4. The CDR3 sequence: CASTGTSGGIGELFF. CDR3 sequence (DNA): TGTGCCAGCACCGGGACTAGCGGGGGGATCGGGGAGCTGTTTTTT.

This clonotype came up many times. The chain has TRBV4-1 and TRBJ2-2, with 9 nucleotides matching TRBD1. CDR3 length: 18 residues. J gave up 0 bases and V 6 bases, and 11 bases lay outside the gene matches. From germline, CDR1 is MGHRA and CDR2 YSYEKL. CDR3 nucleotides: TGCGCCAGCAGACGCCGGACAGGGGACTACTCGAACACCGGGGAGCTGTTTTTT. This sequence encodes CASRRRTGDYSNTGELFF.

This clonotype was detected ten times or more. The rearrangement uses TRBV5-1 and TRBJ2-2; 9 nucleotides line up with TRBD1. The CDR3 runs 14 residues. CDR1 SGHRS and CDR2 YFSETQ come from the germline V gene. Trimming at V came to 9 bases and at J to 7 bases, leaving 10 bases not matched to a gene. DNA of the CDR3: TGCGCCACCAGGGACAGGGTAGAAAGCGGGGAGCTGTTTTTT. Amino acid sequence: CATRDRVESGELFF.

Comment on this clonotype: A much larger clone differs by one base, so this may be a read error. This sequence joins TRBV18 and TRBJ1-2; D may be TRBD1 (6 bases). CDR1 and CDR2 (germline): KGHSH, LQKENI. The CDR3 runs 13 residues. The CDR3 here is CVSSPGERYGYTF. The DNA for the CDR3 is TGTGTCAGCTCACCAGGGGAACGCTATGGCTACACCTTC.

There are many counts of this clonotype. This rearrangement joins TRBV7-2 to TRBJ2-5; D gene ambiguous. CDR1 SGHTA and CDR2 FQGNSA come from the germline V gene. The CDR3 loop spans 15 amino acids. V was pared by 0 bases and J by 5 bases, with 13 bases between. The CDR3 region has the DNA TGTGCCAGCAGCTTAGCGCTTGAGGCCTGGGAGACCCAGTACTTC. Amino acid sequence: CASSLALEAWETQYF.

This clonotype occurred many times. This chain uses TRBV6-5 with TRBJ1-1, with 8 nucleotides matching TRBD1. The CDR3 is 14 residues long. Trimming cost V 7 bases and J 5 bases; bases outside gene matches: 9. Germline CDR1 reads MNHEY; CDR2 reads SVGAGI. As DNA, the CDR3 is TGTGCCAGCAACAAAGGACAGGGTGGTACTGAAGCTTTCTTT. Translating it yields CASNKGQGGTEAFF.

This clonotype has at least ten counts. For the CDR3, the DNA is TGTGCCAGCAGTTTATTCGGAGGCACCGGGGAGCTGTTTTTT. Its translation: CASSLFGGTGELFF. The V call is TRBV28, the J call TRBJ2-2, with D maybe TRBD2 (5 bases). The germline gives CDR1 MDHEN, CDR2 SYDVKM. V was pared by 1 base and J by 4 bases, with 7 bases between. The CDR3 totals 14 residues.

This clonotype was observed many times. This chain links TRBV7-8 with TRBJ2-7; possibly TRBD2 for D (6 bases). There are 14 residues in the CDR3. V was cut by 3 bases and J by 2 bases, with 11 bases left in between. Germline assignment: CDR1 SGHVS and CDR2 FQNEAQ. The CDR3 sequence is CASSFRDSPYEQYF. The CDR3 DNA reads as TGTGCCAGCAGCTTTCGGGACTCCCCCTACGAGCAGTACTTC.

The sample holds many counts of this clonotype. The chain carries TRBV5-1 and TRBJ2-7, with D perhaps matching TRBD1 (6 bases). This CDR3 spans 16 amino acids. Trimming pared 4 bases from V and 1 base from J, leaving 18 bases between. Germline V CDR1 and CDR2: SGHRS, YFSETQ. CDR3 bases: TGCGCCAGCAGCCATTGGGGGCATCGGGGATCCTACGAGCAGTACTTC. This gives the protein CASSHWGHRGSYEQYF.

This chain uses TRBV4-1 with TRBJ2-7; D is unresolved. In germline, CDR1 is MGHRA, CDR2 YSYEKL. Deletions cut 0 bases from V and 2 bases from J, with 8 bases between. The CDR3 extends over 14 amino acids. This chain's CDR3 is CASSQDPATYEQYF. Written as DNA, the CDR3 is TGCGCCAGCAGCCAAGATCCAGCCACCTACGAGCAGTACTTC.